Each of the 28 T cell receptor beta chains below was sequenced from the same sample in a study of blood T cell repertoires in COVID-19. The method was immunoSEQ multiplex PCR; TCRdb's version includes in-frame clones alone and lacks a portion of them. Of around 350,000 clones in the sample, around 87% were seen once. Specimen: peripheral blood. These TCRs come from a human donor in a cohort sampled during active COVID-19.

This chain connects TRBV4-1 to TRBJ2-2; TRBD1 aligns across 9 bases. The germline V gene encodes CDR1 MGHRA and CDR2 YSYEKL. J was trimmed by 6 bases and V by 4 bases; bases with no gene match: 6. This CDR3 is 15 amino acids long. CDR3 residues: CASSRGQGLAGELFF. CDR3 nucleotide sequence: TGCGCCAGCAGCCGGGGACAGGGTTTGGCCGGGGAGCTGTTTTTT.

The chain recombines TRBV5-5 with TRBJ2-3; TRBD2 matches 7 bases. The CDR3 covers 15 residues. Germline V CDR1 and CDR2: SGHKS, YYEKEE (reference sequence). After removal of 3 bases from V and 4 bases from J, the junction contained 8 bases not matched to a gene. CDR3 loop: CASSSAGRVSDTQYF. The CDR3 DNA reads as TGTGCCAGCAGCTCGGCGGGGAGGGTTTCAGATACGCAGTATTTT.

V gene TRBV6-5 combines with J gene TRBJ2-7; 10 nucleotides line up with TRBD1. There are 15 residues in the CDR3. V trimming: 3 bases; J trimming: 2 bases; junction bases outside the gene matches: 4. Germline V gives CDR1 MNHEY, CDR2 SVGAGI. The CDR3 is CASSYLGTGAYEQYF. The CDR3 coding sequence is TGTGCCAGCAGTTATTTAGGGACAGGGGCCTACGAGCAGTACTTC.

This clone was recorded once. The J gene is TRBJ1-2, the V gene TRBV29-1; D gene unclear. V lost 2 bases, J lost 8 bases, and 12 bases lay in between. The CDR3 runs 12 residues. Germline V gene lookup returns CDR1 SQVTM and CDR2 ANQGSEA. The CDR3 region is CSVERGGYGYTF. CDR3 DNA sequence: TGCAGCGTTGAACGGGGAGGTTACGGCTACACCTTC.

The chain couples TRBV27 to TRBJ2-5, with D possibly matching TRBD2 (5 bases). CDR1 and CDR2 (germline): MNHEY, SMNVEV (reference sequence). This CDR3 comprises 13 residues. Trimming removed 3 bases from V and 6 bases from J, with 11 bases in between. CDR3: CASSFEGRQTQYF. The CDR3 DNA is TGTGCCAGCAGTTTCGAGGGAAGGCAGACCCAGTACTTC.

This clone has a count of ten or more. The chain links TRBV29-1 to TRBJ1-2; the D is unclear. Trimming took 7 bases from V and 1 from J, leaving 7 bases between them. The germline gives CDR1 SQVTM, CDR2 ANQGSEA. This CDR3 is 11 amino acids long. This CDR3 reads CSATDNYGYTF. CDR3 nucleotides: TGCAGCGCTACAGATAACTATGGCTACACCTTC.

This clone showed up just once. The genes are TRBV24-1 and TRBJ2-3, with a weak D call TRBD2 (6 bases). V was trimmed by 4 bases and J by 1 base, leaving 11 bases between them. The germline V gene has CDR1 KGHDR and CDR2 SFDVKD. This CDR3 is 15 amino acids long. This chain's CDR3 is CATSDPGEGTDTQYF. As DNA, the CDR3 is TGTGCCACCAGTGACCCGGGGGAGGGCACAGATACGCAGTATTTT.

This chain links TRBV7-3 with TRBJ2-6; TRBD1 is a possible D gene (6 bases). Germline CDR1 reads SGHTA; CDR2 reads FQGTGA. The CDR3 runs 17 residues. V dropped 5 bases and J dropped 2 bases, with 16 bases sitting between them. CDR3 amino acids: CASSPHAPGAGANVLTF. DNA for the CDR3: TGTGCCAGCAGCCCCCATGCGCCAGGGGCTGGGGCCAACGTCCTGACTTTC.

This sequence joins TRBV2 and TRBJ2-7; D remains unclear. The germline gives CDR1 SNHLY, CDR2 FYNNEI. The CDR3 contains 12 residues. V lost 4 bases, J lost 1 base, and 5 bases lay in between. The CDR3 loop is CASSVGSYEQYF. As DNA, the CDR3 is TGTGCCAGCAGTGTCGGGTCCTACGAGCAGTACTTC.

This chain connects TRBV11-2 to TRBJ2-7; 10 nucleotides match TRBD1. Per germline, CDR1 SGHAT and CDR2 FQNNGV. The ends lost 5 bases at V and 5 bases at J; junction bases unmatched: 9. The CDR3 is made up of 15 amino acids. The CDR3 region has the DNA TGTGCCAGCAGCCTAGCCGGGACAGGGGTCCACGAGCAGTACTTC. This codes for CASSLAGTGVHEQYF.

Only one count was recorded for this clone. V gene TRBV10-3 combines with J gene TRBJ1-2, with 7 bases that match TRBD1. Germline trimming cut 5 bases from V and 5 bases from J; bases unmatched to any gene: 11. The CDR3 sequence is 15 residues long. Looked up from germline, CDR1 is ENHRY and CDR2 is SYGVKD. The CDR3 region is CAISQHRDSNYGYTF. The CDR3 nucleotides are TGTGCCATCAGTCAGCACCGGGACAGCAATTATGGCTACACCTTC.

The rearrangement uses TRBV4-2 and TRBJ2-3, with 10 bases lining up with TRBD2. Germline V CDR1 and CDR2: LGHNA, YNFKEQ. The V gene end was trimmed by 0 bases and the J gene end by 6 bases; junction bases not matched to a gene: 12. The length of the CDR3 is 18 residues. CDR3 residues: CASSQDVPAGGWRDTQYF. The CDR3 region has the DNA TGTGCCAGCAGCCAAGACGTTCCAGCGGGGGGGTGGAGGGATACGCAGTATTTT.

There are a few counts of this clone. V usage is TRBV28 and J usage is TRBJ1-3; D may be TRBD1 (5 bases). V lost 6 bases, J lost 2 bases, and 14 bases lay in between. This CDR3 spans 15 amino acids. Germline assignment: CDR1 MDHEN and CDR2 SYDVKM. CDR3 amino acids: CASSLGWGTGNTIYF. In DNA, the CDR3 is TGTGCCAGCAGCCTGGGATGGGGCACTGGAAACACCATATATTTT. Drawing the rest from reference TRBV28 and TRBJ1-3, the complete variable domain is DVKVTQSSRYLVKRTGEKVFLECVQDMDHENMFWYRQDPGLGLRLIYFSYDVKMKEKGDIPEGYSVSREKKERFSLILESASTNQTSMYLCASSLGWGTGNTIYFGEGSWLTVV.

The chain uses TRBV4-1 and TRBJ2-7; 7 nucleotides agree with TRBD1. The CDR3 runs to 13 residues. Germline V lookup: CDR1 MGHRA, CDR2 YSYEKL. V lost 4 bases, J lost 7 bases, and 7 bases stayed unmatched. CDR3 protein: CASSPGQLLEQYF. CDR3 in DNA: TGCGCCAGCAGCCCGGGACAGTTGTTGGAGCAGTACTTC.

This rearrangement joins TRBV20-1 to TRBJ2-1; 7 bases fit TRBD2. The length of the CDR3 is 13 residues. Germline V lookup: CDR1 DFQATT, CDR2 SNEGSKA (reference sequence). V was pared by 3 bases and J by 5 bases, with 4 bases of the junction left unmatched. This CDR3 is CSASRLANNEQFF. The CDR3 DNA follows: TGCAGTGCTAGTAGACTAGCCAACAATGAGCAGTTCTTC.

Written as DNA, the CDR3 is TGCAGTGCTAGTAGGTTAACAGGGGGGAGCACTGAAGCTTTCTTT. It translates to CSASRLTGGSTEAFF. This chain joins TRBV20-1 and TRBJ1-1, with TRBD1 identical over 8 bases. Germline-derived CDR1 and CDR2 are DFQATT and SNEGSKA (reference sequence). The CDR3 length is 15 residues. After removal of 3 bases from V and 4 bases from J, the junction contained 10 bases not matched to a gene.

CDR3 nucleotide sequence: TGTGCCAGCAACAAGGGGGAGTACAATCAGCCCCAGCATTTT. Protein: CASNKGEYNQPQHF. This chain uses TRBV9 with TRBJ1-5, with TRBD1 as a possible D gene (6 bases). Germline CDR1 and CDR2: SGDLS and YYNGEE. Trimming removed 6 bases from V and 3 bases from J, with 13 bases in between. CDR3 length equals 14 residues.

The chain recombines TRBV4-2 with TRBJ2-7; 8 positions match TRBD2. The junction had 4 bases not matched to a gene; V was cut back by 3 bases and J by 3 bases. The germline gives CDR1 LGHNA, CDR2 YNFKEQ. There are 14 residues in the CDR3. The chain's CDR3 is CASSHRGGVYEQYF. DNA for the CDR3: TGTGCCAGCAGCCACCGGGGGGGGGTCTACGAGCAGTACTTC.

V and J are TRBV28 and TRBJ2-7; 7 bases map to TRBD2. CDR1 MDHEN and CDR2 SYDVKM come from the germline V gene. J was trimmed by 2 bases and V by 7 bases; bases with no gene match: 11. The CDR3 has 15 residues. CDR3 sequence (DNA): TGTGCCAGCAAGGATAGCGGGCTCGGGGCCTACGAGCAGTACTTC. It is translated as CASKDSGLGAYEQYF.

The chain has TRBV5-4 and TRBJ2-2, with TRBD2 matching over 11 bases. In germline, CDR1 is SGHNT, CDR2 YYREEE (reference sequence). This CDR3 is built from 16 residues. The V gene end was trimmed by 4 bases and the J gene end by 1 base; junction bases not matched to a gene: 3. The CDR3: CASSQGLAENTGELFF. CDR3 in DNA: TGTGCCAGCAGCCAGGGACTAGCGGAGAACACCGGGGAGCTGTTTTTT.

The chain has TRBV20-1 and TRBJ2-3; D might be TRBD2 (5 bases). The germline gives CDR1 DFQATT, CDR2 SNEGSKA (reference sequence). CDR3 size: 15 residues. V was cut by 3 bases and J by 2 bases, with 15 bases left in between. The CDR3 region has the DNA TGCAGTGCTAGTCCCAGCGGAGCCTCCACAGATACGCAGTATTTT. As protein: CSASPSGASTDTQYF.

The CDR3 region has the DNA TGTGCCAGTAGCACGACTAGCGGGACCTACGAGCAGTACTTC. Protein sequence: CASSTTSGTYEQYF. The chain recombines TRBV19 with TRBJ2-7; TRBD2 aligns across 11 bases. CDR3 length equals 14 residues. V was pared by 6 bases and J by 2 bases, with 3 bases of the junction left unmatched. Germline V gene sequence: CDR1 LNHDA, CDR2 SQIVND (reference sequence).

CDR3 residues: CASSLSQQETQYF. Here the CDR3 DNA reads TGTGCCAGCAGTTTATCCCAACAAGAGACCCAGTACTTC. The chain is built from TRBV28 and TRBJ2-5, with D uncertain. This CDR3 has 13 amino acids. CDR1 is MDHEN, CDR2 SYDVKM, per germline. V was cut by 1 base and J by 2 bases, with 5 bases left in between.

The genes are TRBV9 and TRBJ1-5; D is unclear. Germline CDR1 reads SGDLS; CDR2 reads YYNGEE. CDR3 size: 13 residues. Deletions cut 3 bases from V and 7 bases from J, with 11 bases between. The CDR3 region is CASSATTLQPQHF. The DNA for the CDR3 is TGTGCCAGCAGCGCCACGACATTACAGCCCCAGCATTTT.

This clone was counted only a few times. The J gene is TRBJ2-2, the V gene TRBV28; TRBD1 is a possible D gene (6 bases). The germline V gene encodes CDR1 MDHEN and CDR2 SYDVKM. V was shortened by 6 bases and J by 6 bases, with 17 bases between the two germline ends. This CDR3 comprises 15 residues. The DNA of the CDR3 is TGTGCCAGCAGCCCTGGGCTGGGGGCTCCCGGGGAGCTGTTTTTT. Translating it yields CASSPGLGAPGELFF.

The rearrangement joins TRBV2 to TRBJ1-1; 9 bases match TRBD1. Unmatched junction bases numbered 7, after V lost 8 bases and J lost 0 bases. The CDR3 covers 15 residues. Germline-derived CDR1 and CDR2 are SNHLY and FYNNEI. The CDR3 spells CASQDRGSVNTEAFF. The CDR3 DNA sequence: TGTGCCAGCCAGGACAGGGGATCGGTGAACACTGAAGCTTTCTTT. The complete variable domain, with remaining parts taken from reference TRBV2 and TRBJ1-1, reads EPEVTQTPSHQVTQMGQEVILRCVPISNHLYFYWYRQILGQKVEFLVSFYNNEISEKSEIFDDQFSVERPDGSNFTLKIRSTKLEDSAMYFCASQDRGSVNTEAFFGQGTRLTVV.

CDR3 bases: TGCAGCGTCGGAGGGGTAATAGGACATGGCTACACCTTC. Translation: CSVGGVIGHGYTF. The V gene is TRBV29-1, the J gene TRBJ1-2; possibly TRBD1 for D (5 bases). This CDR3 contains 13 residues. Trimming took 6 bases from V and 6 from J, leaving 17 bases between them. The germline V gene has CDR1 SQVTM and CDR2 ANQGSEA.

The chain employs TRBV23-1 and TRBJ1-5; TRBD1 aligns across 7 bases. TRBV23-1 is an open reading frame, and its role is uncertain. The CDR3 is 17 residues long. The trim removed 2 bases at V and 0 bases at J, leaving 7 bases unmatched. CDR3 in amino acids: CASSQKGAGNSNQPQHF. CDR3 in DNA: TGCGCCAGCAGTCAAAAGGGGGCCGGCAATAGCAATCAGCCCCAGCATTTT.